A single sample gave rise to the 4 T cell receptor beta chains below, sequenced in a study of cytomegalovirus exposure and HLA in healthy donors (dated by TCRdb to 2017 to 2019). Library preparation used the immunoSEQ multiplex PCR assay. For the multiplex PCR, a mixture combining 60 forward primers for TCR Vbeta segments and 13 reverse primers for TCR Jbeta segments was used. TCRdb carries this immuneACCESS record with in-frame sequences only. Its versions omit some clonotypes, under half of them owing to an unresolved V gene in the studies checked, with the rest unexplained. Within this sample are about 200,000 clones, with approximately 86% of them counted one time only. The ten largest clones represent around 0.3% of the sample. The sample was PBMCs. Receptors originate from a woman aged 25 to 39 in good health and CMV-seronegative.

This chain links TRBV5-4 with TRBJ2-5, with a possible D match to TRBD1 (6 bases). Trimming took 0 bases from V and 2 from J, leaving 8 bases between them. This CDR3 has 14 residues. Germline CDR1 reads SGHNT; CDR2 reads YYREEE (reference sequence). For the CDR3, the DNA is TGTGCCAGCAGCTTGGACAGGGTTCAAGAGACCCAGTACTTC. Its protein product is CASSLDRVQETQYF.

This rearrangement joins TRBV2 to TRBJ2-7, with D uncertain. The CDR3 contains 12 residues. CDR1 is SNHLY, CDR2 FYNNEI, per germline. The V end lost 8 bases, the J end lost 9 bases, and 17 bases lay between the germline ends. CDR3 region: CASQRSLVVQYF. CDR3 in DNA: TGTGCCAGCCAGAGGAGTTTGGTAGTGCAGTACTTC.

The chain links TRBV5-4 to TRBJ2-1; 8 bases line up with TRBD2. The germline V gene has CDR1 SGHNT and CDR2 YYREEE (reference sequence). CDR3 length: 13 amino acids. V was clipped by 3 bases and J by 5 bases; unmatched bases: 1. The CDR3 region has the DNA TGTGCCAGCAGCTCCGGGGGGGACAATGAGCAGTTCTTC. Translated, it gives CASSSGGDNEQFF.

CDR3 bases: TGTGCCAGCAGTTACCCGGGACTAGCGGGAGAGCAGTACTTC. Translated: CASSYPGLAGEQYF. The J gene is TRBJ2-7, the V gene TRBV6-6, with 13 bases identical to TRBD2. After removal of 2 bases from V and 7 bases from J, the junction contained 2 bases not matched to a gene. CDR3 length equals 14 residues. Germline loops: CDR1 MNHNY, CDR2 SVGAGI (reference sequence).